This TCR beta chain was recovered during a study of response to subunit inactivated influenza vaccine. Whole-study findings and limits: Each seasonal influenza vaccination, the authors suggested, recruits few new T cells.

TCRdb processed the RT-PCR reads anew with MiXCR; each CDR3 protein has one entry. The sample records approximately 570,000 distinct CDR3 sequences, about 8% being singletons. In regard to this clonotype: Its antigen is undetermined.

This CDR3 comprises 14 residues. Trimming cost V 8 bases and J 7 bases, with 18 bases left between them. CDR1 and CDR2 (germline): MNHNS, SASEGT. This receptor was obtained from a man aged 45 to 70 who received an inactivated influenza vaccine. The J gene is TRBJ2-1, the V gene TRBV6-1, with D tentatively TRBD1 or TRBD2 (5 bases each). The sequenced sample was PBMCs from blood, obtained around 2 years after vaccination. The CDR3 loop reads CASQGREILNEQFF. The CDR3, as DNA: TGTGCCAGCCAGGGCAGGGAGATTTTGAATGAGCAGTTCTTC.